Listed below are T cell receptor beta chains from one sample, sequenced in a study of long-term antiretroviral therapy in people with HIV. The repertoire was sequenced with immunoSEQ multiplex PCR; TCRdb's copy has only in-frame clones and lacks some. The data show about 21,000 clones, around nine tenths seen once. This specimen consisted of unsorted PBMCs, obtained 0.2 years before starting antiretroviral therapy. The receptors here all came from a man aged 18 to 29 with HIV. The CDR3 runs from the conserved cysteine through the conserved F or W. A D gene is named only where the DNA matches it firmly. Some rows have no size entry. The others give once, few or many, or a class for an expanded clone.

- TRBJ2-2 TRBD1 TRBV19 TGTGCCAGTACCGGCCGGGACAGGGCCGGCGGGGAGCTGTTTTTT CASTGRDRAGGELFF
- TRBJ1-3 - TRBV7-8 TGTGCCAGCAGCTTACGGGAGGGAAACACCATATATTTT CASSLREGNTIYF
- TRBJ1-5 - TRBV4-3 TGCGCCAGCAGCCAAGATCGTTTTCAGCCCCAGCATTTT CASSQDRFQPQHF
few TRBJ1-1 - TRBV15 TGTGCCACCAGCCTGGACGGGGGCACTGAAGCTTTCTTT CATSLDGGTEAFF
- TRBJ2-2 - TRBV19 TGTGCCAGCGGGACATTCACCGGGGAGCTGTTTTTT CASGTFTGELFF
- TRBJ1-1 - TRBV30 TGTGCCTGGAGTGTACTTATAGCCACTGAAGCTTTCTTT CAWSVLIATEAFF
- TRBJ1-2 TRBD1 TRBV6-6 TGTGCCAGCAGGCCCCTCGGAACAGGGGAAAACTATGGCTACACCTTC CASRPLGTGENYGYTF
- TRBJ1-3 - TRBV7-2 TGTGCCAGCAGCTTATTGGCAGGGGATGGAAACACCATATATTTT CASSLLAGDGNTIYF
- TRBJ1-1 TRBD1 TRBV7-6 TGTGCCAGCAGCTTTGGGACAGGGATGAACACTGAAGCTTTCTTT CASSFGTGMNTEAFF
once TRBJ1-5 - TRBV4-1 TGCGCCAGCAGCCAAGTTTTGGGTTATCAGCCCCAGCATTTT CASSQVLGYQPQHF
- TRBJ2-3 TRBD1 TRBV18 TGTGCCAGCTCGCGGGCGCAGGGGACAGTTGGAGATACGCAGTATTTT CASSRAQGTVGDTQYF
- TRBJ2-7 TRBD1 TRBV6-1 TGTGCCAGCAGCCCCGAACCTGGCCCCAGGGGGGAGCAGTACTTC CASSPEPGPRGEQYF
- TRBJ2-3 - TRBV10-3 TGTGCCATGGGAAAGGGGGGAGATACGCAGTATTTT CAMGKGGDTQYF
once TRBJ2-1 TRBD2 TRBV5-6 TGTGCCAGCAGCTTTACCCCGGGACTAGCCTTCAATGAGCAGTTCTTC CASSFTPGLAFNEQFF
- TRBJ2-5 - TRBV19 TGTGCCAGTACCCGAAGGGTCTCGGCGGGGTTAGAGACCCAGTACTTC CASTRRVSAGLETQYF
- TRBJ2-7 TRBD2 TRBV7-9 TGTGCCAGCAGCTCCGGGGGAGGGCTTGAGCAGTACTTC CASSSGGGLEQYF
- TRBJ2-7 TRBD2 TRBV18 TGTGCCAGCTCACCTAGCGGGGGCAGCTCCTACGAGCAGTACTTC CASSPSGGSSYEQYF
- TRBJ2-1 - TRBV13 TGTGCCAGCAGCCCCCGGCCTGGCGCGTACAACGATGAGCAGTTCTTC CASSPRPGAYNDEQFF
- TRBJ2-7 - TRBV11-2 TGTGCCAGCAGCTCATACCGGAACAGGGCCTTCTACGAGCAGTACTTC CASSSYRNRAFYEQYF
- TRBJ2-1 TRBD2 TRBV19 TGTGCCAGTAGTTCAGCAGCGGGGGGGCAGTACAATGAGCAGTTCTTC CASSSAAGGQYNEQFF
- TRBJ2-1 TRBD2 TRBV6-6 TGTGCCAGCAGTCGCAGAGCGGGAGGCTCCTACAATGAGCAGTTCTTC CASSRRAGGSYNEQFF
- TRBJ2-3 TRBD2 TRBV2 TGTGCCAGCAGTGGACTAGCTTCGAGCACAGATACGCAGTATTTT CASSGLASSTDTQYF
- TRBJ1-1 - TRBV6-5 TGTGCCAGCAGTCCGCAAAGGACAGTGAACACTGAAGCTTTCTTT CASSPQRTVNTEAFF
once TRBJ1-1 - TRBV6-5 TGTGCCAGCAGTTACCAACTGGAGACTGAAGCTTTCTTT CASSYQLETEAFF
- TRBJ1-2 - TRBV5-1 TGCGCCAGCAGCTCCGCGGTGACAGGTCTTCGGGGCTACACCTTC CASSSAVTGLRGYTF
- TRBJ2-1 TRBD1 TRBV2 TGTGCCAGCAAGCGCCGGGACAGAGCTCCCTCCTACAATGAGCAGTTCTTC CASKRRDRAPSYNEQFF
- TRBJ2-1 TRBD2 TRBV6-5 TGTGCCAGCAGTTACCTAGCGGGGGGCAGGAATGAGCAGTTCTTC CASSYLAGGRNEQFF
- TRBJ1-2 - TRBV5-4 TGTGCCAGCAGCTTGGTAAAGGGGGATTACTCTTATGGCTACACCTTC CASSLVKGDYSYGYTF
- TRBJ2-7 TRBD1 TRBV7-2 TGTGCCAGCAGCCCCCTCGGGACAGGGCACACCTACGAGCAGTACTTC CASSPLGTGHTYEQYF
- TRBJ1-2 - TRBV11-2 TGTGCCAGCAGCCTTAGCCAGGAGCAGAATCCCAACTATGGCTACACCTTC CASSLSQEQNPNYGYTF
once TRBJ2-3 - TRBV2 TGTGCCAGCAGTGATTACCTTTCCGCAGATACGCAGTATTTT CASSDYLSADTQYF